The rows below give T cell receptor beta chains drawn from one sample of a study of T cell repertoires in cytomegalovirus infection. TCRdb itself ran the reads through MiXCR, one entry per CDR3 protein. This table holds some 320,000 distinct CDR3 sequences, more than 9% found once. Sample: PBMCs. These receptors were obtained from a human donor in good health (CMV status not recorded). Some clones in this sample may be carry-over from other donors' samples. The conserved cysteine and the conserved F or W are not part of the CDR3 here. The order of the fields is V gene, CDR3 protein.

TRBV7-2,ASSLGLAGRPNTGELF
TRBV7-3,ASSLNPSTDTQY
TRBV10-3,AISDKSEAF
TRBV20-1,SARGPDTQY
TRBV11-2,ASSVGTGLGETQY
TRBV7-8,ASSQVGVAPLH
TRBV6-2/TRBV6-3,ASRKGQGEDGELF
TRBV12-3/TRBV12-4,ASSLGSGGLYEQY
TRBV7-4,ASSSTGNTPIGYT
TRBV7-2,ASSLGGTYRSYEQY
TRBV20-1,SARYAGGPGVEQY
TRBV7-6,ASSVSADPNEKLF
TRBV7-6,ASSSHLLPVSGPNEQF
TRBV5-6,ASSLIGTVPNSPLH
TRBV7-6,ASSLGQGAHNEQF
TRBV7-3,ASSSSSGVYNEQF
TRBV5-1,ATGTGDPNNEQF
TRBV7-2,ASSPAHLYEQY
TRBV20-1,SAFKPPEAF
TRBV5-6,ASSSRGGGHQPQH
TRBV12-3/TRBV12-4,ASRRQGSTEAF
TRBV28,ASTSGTQGRHQPQH
TRBV20-1,SARWQGPYNEQF
TRBV12-3/TRBV12-4,ASRWTGNTEAF
TRBV24-1,ATSAGTGGTDTQY
TRBV7-2,ASSLGRRPSADTQY
TRBV20-1,SASGQGYYEQY
TRBV11-2,ASSFRGGSSNTEAF
TRBV11-3,ASSLEPGLGNEQF